The source of this TCR beta chain is a study of CXCR3-negative and CXCR3-positive naive CD8 T cells. The libraries of TRB cDNA were constructed through 5' RACE using UMI labels. TCRdb reprocessed the 5' RACE reads and keeps a single row for each CDR3 protein, giving no DNA. Here the sample table reports roughly 56,000 distinct CDR3 sequences. Study-wide findings and caveats: Naive CXCR3-positive cells had TRB CDR3s more hydrophobic than those of CXCR3-negative naive cells.

The V gene's germline CDR1 is SQVTM and CDR2 ANQGSEA. CDR3 length: 14 amino acids. As to this clonotype: The antigen is not known.

V is TRBV29-1 and J is TRBJ2-7. This TCR was recovered from a human donor in good health. Some clones in this sample may be carry-over from other donors' samples. The sequenced sample consisted of naive CXCR3- CD8+ T cells from blood. Indicated subset: CD45RO-CCR7+CD27+CD95- naive CD8+ T cells lacking CXCR3 (TNR3-). CDR3 in amino acids: CSVVRHGETYEQYF.